These T cell receptor beta chains were read from a single sample in a study of blood T cell repertoires in COVID-19. TCRdb keeps only in-frame clones here, not all; method: immunoSEQ multiplex PCR. In the table there are about 32,000 clones, roughly 87% of which are singletons. The sequencing input was peripheral blood. Source of these receptors: a man in his fifties or sixties with active COVID-19. Both conserved end residues are part of each CDR3. Fields, in order: J gene, D gene, V gene, CDR3 protein. D genes are given only for firm matches.

>TRBJ1-1|TRBD1|TRBV7-6
CASSPGQGKTEAFF
>TRBJ2-1|.|TRBV14
CASSHRLAGLSYNEQFF
>TRBJ1-1|.|TRBV7-9
CASSLYRENTEAFF
>TRBJ2-3|TRBD2|TRBV5-1
CASRAGTSGGAADTQYF
>TRBJ1-3|.|TRBV5-4
CASSSPGRLENTIYF
>TRBJ1-2|TRBD1|TRBV6-5
CASSNRQGTPRGYTF
>TRBJ2-3|.|TRBV7-2
CASSPIGGPGTDTQYF
>TRBJ2-1|TRBD1|TRBV24-1
CATSGPGQGANNEQFF
>TRBJ1-4|.|TRBV3-1/TRBV3-2
CASSQVGGLKLFF
>TRBJ1-2|.|TRBV4-3
CASSQDSGTQPYGYTF
>TRBJ2-3|.|TRBV25-1
CASSNPGRGMTDTQYF
>TRBJ2-7|.|TRBV7-5
CANRGNSFYEQYF
>TRBJ2-5|.|TRBV6-2/TRBV6-3
CASSYVSGAQETQYF
>TRBJ2-7|.|TRBV13
CASSLGRAYEQYF
>TRBJ1-2|TRBD1|TRBV6-5
CASSKDRAGGGYTF
>TRBJ2-5|.|TRBV4-2
CASSQETGLAVKTQYF
>TRBJ1-1|TRBD1|TRBV5-1
CASLQGGMNTEAFF
>TRBJ2-3|TRBD2|TRBV5-4
CASRTSGVADTQYF
>TRBJ2-7|TRBD2|TRBV5-8
CASSLELAGGFSYEQYF
>TRBJ2-1|TRBD2|TRBV3-1/TRBV3-2
CASSQNKLAWSYNEQFF
>TRBJ1-1|.|TRBV4-2
CASSVATENTEAFF
>TRBJ2-3|TRBD2|TRBV6-5
CASRSQRGSTDTQYF
>TRBJ2-3|.|TRBV3-1/TRBV3-2
CASSLRSGATDTQYF
>TRBJ2-1|TRBD2|TRBV6-1
CAASGLAGVSEQFF
>TRBJ2-5|.|TRBV15
CATSRVAGQETQYF
>TRBJ2-5|TRBD1|TRBV24-1
CATSAGTGHRQTQYF
>TRBJ2-3|.|TRBV3-1/TRBV3-2
CASSQGAGGTDTQYF
>TRBJ2-1|.|TRBV5-1
CATRLESAEQFF
>TRBJ1-2|.|TRBV19
CASSIDRSDGYTF
>TRBJ1-3|.|TRBV7-9
CASSLFTGVVSGNTIYF
>TRBJ2-4|TRBD1|TRBV3-1/TRBV3-2
CASSQGTGDLAKNIQYF
>TRBJ2-7|.|TRBV6-4
CAKKDTVYYEQYF
>TRBJ2-5|TRBD2|TRBV9
CASSAGLAAVETQYF
>TRBJ2-6|.|TRBV7-9
CASSFDRSGANVLTF
>TRBJ2-5|.|TRBV13
CASSLGVIETQYF
>TRBJ2-1|.|TRBV19
CASSLTRYNEQFF
>TRBJ2-3|TRBD1|TRBV9
CASGYPRDRGRNTQYF
>TRBJ1-6|.|TRBV27
CASSFYSNSPLHF
>TRBJ2-5|TRBD2|TRBV3-1/TRBV3-2
CASSPSVGLAGRETQYF
>TRBJ2-3|TRBD2|TRBV6-5
CASSYSGRATDTQYF
>TRBJ2-7|TRBD1|TRBV24-1
CATSDLGQGEFNF
>TRBJ1-1|.|TRBV14
CASSQGGRTEAFF
>TRBJ1-3|.|TRBV7-8
CASSFDRSGSGNTIYF
>TRBJ1-1|.|TRBV11-1
CASSLVGDTEAFF
>TRBJ2-1|TRBD2|TRBV29-1
CSGSSGSSYNEQFF
>TRBJ2-4|.|TRBV4-2
CASSQESAGVNIQYF
>TRBJ1-1|.|TRBV7-2
CASSLRGNTEAFF
>TRBJ2-7|TRBD1|TRBV10-3
CAITGQGFNEQYF
>TRBJ1-1|.|TRBV5-6
CASSTGTLNTEAFF
>TRBJ2-1|.|TRBV5-6
CASSLYGGSYNEQFF
>TRBJ1-3|.|TRBV7-8
CASSPYRVGGNTIYF
>TRBJ2-3|TRBD2|TRBV19
CASSMGGASGSSDTQYF
>TRBJ1-3|TRBD1|TRBV11-2
CASSSTRGRRGNTIYF
>TRBJ1-1|.|TRBV29-1
CSVDTGFMNTEAFF
>TRBJ2-1|.|TRBV7-3
CASSPPGANEQFF
>TRBJ1-1|TRBD1|TRBV10-3
CAIRLDRGSTEAFF
>TRBJ2-6|TRBD1|TRBV27
CASSSRTGRRSGANVLTF
>TRBJ2-1|.|TRBV29-1
CSGSGNNEQFF
>TRBJ2-5|.|TRBV6-5
CASSYQGLETQYF
>TRBJ2-7|.|TRBV19
CASSRVPYEQYF